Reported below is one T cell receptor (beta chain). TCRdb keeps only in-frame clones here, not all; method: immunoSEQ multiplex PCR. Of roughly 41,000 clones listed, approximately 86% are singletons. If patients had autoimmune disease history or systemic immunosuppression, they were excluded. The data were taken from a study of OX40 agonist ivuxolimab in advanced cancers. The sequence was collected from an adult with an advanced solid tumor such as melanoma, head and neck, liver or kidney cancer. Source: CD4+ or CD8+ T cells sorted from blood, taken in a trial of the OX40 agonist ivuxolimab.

The CDR3, as DNA: TGTGCCAGCAGCGTAGGAGGAGGGACAGCTCAAGAGACCCAGTACTTC. Its protein product is CASSVGGGTAQETQYF. The V call is TRBV9, the J call TRBJ2-5; D might be TRBD1 (7 bases). The CDR3 loop spans 16 amino acids. Trimming shortened V by 0 bases and J by 2 bases, and 14 bases separated the two germline ends. Germline loops: CDR1 SGDLS, CDR2 YYNGEE. The entire variable domain, with the rest obtained from reference TRBV9 and TRBJ2-5, is as follows: DSGVTQTPKHLITATGQRVTLRCSPRSGDLSVYWYQQSLDQGLQFLIQYYNGEERAKGNILERFSAQQFPDLHSELNLSSLELGDSALYFCASSVGGGTAQETQYFGPGTRLLVL.